These T cell receptor beta chains were read from a single sample in a study of blood T cell repertoires in COVID-19. Clones were sequenced by immunoSEQ multiplex PCR, and TCRdb holds only the in-frame ones, with some missing. This table has roughly 120,000 clones, about 90% appearing once. The sequenced sample consisted of peripheral blood. The receptors shown here come from a human donor in a cohort sampled during active COVID-19. The CDR3 runs from the conserved cysteine through the conserved F or W. Fields, in order: clone size, D gene, J gene, V gene, CDR3 protein, CDR3 DNA. A D gene is named only where the DNA matches it firmly. Clone size is not always given. Where it is, it says once, few, many or a class for expanded clones.

NA	NA	TRBJ2-3	TRBV4-3	CASSPYPGSLASSTDTQYF	TGCGCCAGCAGCCCCTACCCCGGGTCCCTAGCGAGCAGCACAGATACGCAGTATTTT
NA	TRBD1	TRBJ1-3	TRBV7-8	CASSLGYRGRSGNTIYF	TGTGCCAGCAGCTTAGGTTACAGGGGACGGAGCGGAAACACCATATATTTT
NA	TRBD1	TRBJ2-3	TRBV7-3	CASSLTWDRGSDTQYF	TGTGCCAGCAGCTTAACATGGGACAGGGGCTCGGATACGCAGTATTTT
NA	NA	TRBJ2-5	TRBV5-5	CASSLVMTRETQYF	TGTGCCAGCAGCTTGGTCATGACGCGGGAGACCCAGTACTTC
NA	NA	TRBJ2-1	TRBV11-1	CASSRSGTYDYNEQFF	TGTGCCAGCAGCCGATCCGGGACATATGACTACAATGAGCAGTTCTTC
NA	NA	TRBJ2-2	TRBV3-1/TRBV3-2	CASSHTLRTNTGELFF	TGTGCCAGCAGCCACACTCTACGGACTAACACCGGGGAGCTGTTTTTT
NA	TRBD1	TRBJ1-2	TRBV7-9	CASSQGTVYGYTF	TGTGCCAGCAGCCAAGGGACAGTCTATGGCTACACCTTC
NA	TRBD1	TRBJ2-7	TRBV30	CAGEYKPGQGIYEQYF	TGTGCCGGGGAATATAAACCGGGACAGGGGATATACGAGCAGTACTTC
NA	TRBD1	TRBJ1-6	TRBV5-1	CASSRWTGKDSPLHF	TGCGCCAGCAGCCGGTGGACAGGGAAGGATTCACCCCTCCACTTT
NA	TRBD1	TRBJ1-3	TRBV9	CASRGGQGYPGNTIYF	TGTGCCAGCAGGGGGGGACAGGGATACCCTGGAAACACCATATATTTT
NA	NA	TRBJ2-7	TRBV3-1/TRBV3-2	CASSLSPRVYEQYF	TGTGCCAGCAGCCTCTCACCCCGGGTCTACGAGCAGTACTTC
NA	NA	TRBJ2-7	TRBV20-1	CSALKRYEQYF	TGCAGTGCTTTGAAGCGTTACGAGCAGTACTTC
NA	NA	TRBJ1-3	TRBV19	CASSIRGDTIYF	TGTGCCAGTAGTATCAGAGGAGACACCATATATTTT
few	NA	TRBJ1-6	TRBV10-1	CASSESGGNSPLHF	TGCGCCAGCAGTGAGTCCGGGGGAAATTCACCCCTCCACTTT
few	TRBD1	TRBJ2-7	TRBV27	CASGRGDRAYEQYF	TGTGCCAGCGGGCGTGGGGACAGGGCCTACGAGCAGTACTTC
once	TRBD1	TRBJ2-7	TRBV18	CASSTSMTGGKSYEQYF	TGTGCCAGCTCAACGAGTATGACAGGGGGCAAGTCCTACGAGCAGTACTTC
NA	NA	TRBJ2-1	TRBV24-1	CATSDAAGSAYNEQFF	TGTGCCACCAGTGATGCGGCAGGGTCGGCCTACAATGAGCAGTTCTTC
NA	NA	TRBJ2-7	TRBV4-1	CASSQSSVTGSMVQYF	TGCGCCAGCAGCCAGTCCTCCGTCACAGGGAGCATGGTGCAGTACTTC
once	NA	TRBJ2-1	TRBV9	CASSEGGPSSYNEQFF	TGTGCCAGCAGCGAGGGGGGGCCTAGCTCCTACAATGAGCAGTTCTTC
once	NA	TRBJ1-6	TRBV6-5	CASSLIPGRSPLHF	TGTGCCAGCAGTTTGATTCCGGGAAGATCACCCCTCCACTTT